Shown below are 9 T cell receptor beta chains from a single sample sequenced in a study of long-term antiretroviral therapy in people with HIV. Researchers report immunoSEQ v3.0 was run at survey level. Libraries were prepared by immunoSEQ multiplex PCR; TCRdb keeps only in-frame clonotypes and omits some of them. In the table there are 20,000 to 30,000 clones, more than 75% of which are singletons. The starting material was unsorted PBMCs, obtained about 5 years after starting antiretroviral therapy. Receptor source: a man aged 35 to 55 with HIV.

The chain combines TRBV15 with TRBJ1-1; tentative D call: TRBD1 (5 bases). CDR1 and CDR2 from the germline V gene are LNHNV and YYDKDF (reference sequence). This CDR3 has 19 residues. The V gene lost 0 bases and the J gene lost 1 base, with 21 bases spanning the gap. This CDR3 is CATSRDRTGTSIWNTEAFF. The CDR3 region has the DNA TGTGCCACCAGCAGAGACCGCACGGGGACTTCAATTTGGAACACTGAAGCTTTCTTT.

V usage is TRBV5-3 and J usage is TRBJ2-7; D is unresolved. TRBV5-3 is an open reading frame whose function is uncertain. CDR3 length equals 10 residues. Between the trimmed V and J ends, which lost 8 bases and 4 bases, there was a span of 7 bases. The CDR3, as DNA: TGTGCCAGGATGACGTACGAGCAGTACTTC. Residues: CARMTYEQYF.

The V and J genes are TRBV15 and TRBJ2-1; 7 bases fit TRBD2. The germline V gene encodes CDR1 LNHNV and CDR2 YYDKDF (reference sequence). With 0 bases clipped from V and 9 bases from J, the junction kept 11 bases outside the gene matches. The CDR3 sequence is 16 residues long. The CDR3 protein is CATSRDKRDYISEQFF. Written as DNA, the CDR3 is TGTGCCACCAGCAGAGACAAGCGGGATTATATTAGTGAGCAGTTCTTC.

The rearrangement uses TRBV25-1 and TRBJ1-2; D not resolved. Trimming left V 1 base short and J 8 bases short, with 17 bases between. The CDR3 has 15 amino acids. The V gene's germline CDR1 is MGHDK and CDR2 SYGVNS. The CDR3 nucleotides read TGTGCCAGCAGTGAATCGACCCTTGGGTCGAGAGGCTACACCTTC. It yields the protein CASSESTLGSRGYTF.

The V gene is TRBV15, the J gene TRBJ2-3; D uncertain. The CDR3 spans 14 residues. Germline CDR1 reads LNHNV; CDR2 reads YYDKDF (reference sequence). V lost 0 bases and J lost 7, with 11 bases in between. The CDR3 loop is CATSRDRAGNTQYF. In DNA form, the CDR3 reads TGTGCCACCAGCAGAGATCGAGCTGGGAATACGCAGTATTTT.

V usage is TRBV7-9 and J usage is TRBJ2-2; D might be TRBD1 (6 bases). CDR3 length equals 15 residues. V was trimmed by 5 bases and J by 2 bases, leaving 12 bases between them. CDR1 is SEHNR, CDR2 FQNEAQ, per germline (reference sequence). CDR3: CASSPLGANTGELFF. In DNA form, the CDR3 reads TGTGCCAGCAGCCCACTGGGGGCAAACACCGGGGAGCTGTTTTTT.

The rearrangement links TRBV7-2 to TRBJ2-5, with 11 bases aligning to TRBD2. The J segment lost 5 bases and the V segment lost 6 bases, leaving 5 bases of the junction unmatched. CDR1 and CDR2 (germline): SGHTA, FQGNSA. The CDR3 sequence is 14 residues long. Written as DNA, the CDR3 is TGTGCCAGCAGGCGGACTAGCGGGCCGGAGACCCAGTACTTC. Protein sequence: CASRRTSGPETQYF.

The chain uses TRBV19 and TRBJ1-5; 10 bases align to TRBD1. The CDR3 is 15 residues long. CDR1 and CDR2 (germline): LNHDA, SQIVND (reference sequence). After removal of 6 bases from V and 1 base from J, the junction contained 3 bases not matched to a gene. CDR3 in DNA: TGTGCCAGTAGCGACAGGGGGCTAAGCAATCAGCCCCAGCATTTT. Amino acids: CASSDRGLSNQPQHF.

J is TRBJ1-1 and V is TRBV30, with 8 bases matching TRBD1. The germline CDR1 and CDR2 sequences are GTSNPN and SVGIG (reference sequence). The CDR3 loop spans 13 amino acids. The ends lost 5 bases at V and 1 base at J; junction bases unmatched: 3. The CDR3 loop is CAWGGQANTEAFF. In nucleotides, the CDR3 is TGTGCCTGGGGGGGACAGGCGAACACTGAAGCTTTCTTT.